A single sample is the source of the 21 T cell receptor beta chains below, sequenced in a study of T cell responses to AZD1222 COVID-19 vaccine. Some clones are missing from TCRdb's copy, which holds only in-frame ones; the method was immunoSEQ multiplex PCR. Of 150,000 to 180,000 clones in the sample, about nine tenths were seen once. The starting material was peripheral blood, obtained on day 0 of AZD1222 vaccination. These receptors originate from an adult in good health.

The rearrangement links TRBV4-1 to TRBJ1-2; D possibly corresponds to TRBD1 (6 bases). The CDR3 runs to 16 residues. Trimming took off 3 bases at V and 0 bases at J, with 14 bases between the two ends. Germline V gene data show CDR1 as MGHRA and CDR2 as YSYEKL. The CDR3 coding sequence is TGCGCCAGCAGCCAGCTTACAGGGAGATCTAACTATGGCTACACCTTC. This encodes CASSQLTGRSNYGYTF.

The rearrangement uses TRBV6-5 and TRBJ1-6, with 10 positions matching TRBD1. This CDR3 region has 14 residues. Germline CDR1 reads MNHEY; CDR2 reads SVGAGI. With V trimmed by 6 bases and J by 10 bases, 6 bases remained unmatched. The CDR3 reads CASRPGTGASPLHF. The CDR3 nucleotides read TGTGCCAGCAGACCCGGGACAGGGGCCTCACCCCTCCACTTT.

V and J are TRBV19 and TRBJ2-7; D is possibly TRBD2 (6 bases). With 9 bases removed from V and 7 bases from J, the gap between germline ends came to 22 bases. This CDR3 is 14 amino acids long. CDR1 and CDR2 from the germline V gene are LNHDA and SQIVND (reference sequence). CDR3 residues: CASTRRPGAGEQYF. In nucleotides, the CDR3 is TGTGCCAGCACTAGGCGTCCCGGGGCGGGGGAGCAGTACTTC. Using reference TRBV19 and TRBJ2-7 for the parts outside the CDR3, the full variable domain is DGGITQSPKYLFRKEGQNVTLSCEQNLNHDAMYWYRQDPGQGLRLIYYSQIVNDFQKGDIAEGYSVSREKKESFPLTVTSAQKNPTAFYLCASTRRPGAGEQYFGPGTRLTVT.

Here the CDR3 DNA reads TGTGCCAGCAGCTTAGATGGGGGGGCCAGAAATGAGCAGTTCTTC. This encodes CASSLDGGARNEQFF. The gene calls are TRBV7-2 and TRBJ2-1; D may be TRBD2 (7 bases). Germline V gene sequence: CDR1 SGHTA, CDR2 FQGNSA. The CDR3 is 15 residues long. V lost 1 base and J lost 7, with 14 bases in between.

The gene calls are TRBV28 and TRBJ2-7, with 9 bases lining up with TRBD1. There are 15 residues in the CDR3. The trim removed 6 bases at V and 5 bases at J, leaving 11 bases unmatched. Germline V gene data show CDR1 as MDHEN and CDR2 as SYDVKM. Here the CDR3 reads CASRTSGTGSHEQYF. The CDR3 DNA reads TGTGCCAGCAGGACCTCCGGGACAGGGTCCCACGAGCAGTACTTC.

The rearrangement joins TRBV15 to TRBJ2-1; tentative D call: TRBD2 (5 bases). The CDR3 length is 14 residues. Germline values: CDR1 LNHNV, CDR2 YYDKDF (reference sequence). Trimming removed 6 bases from V and 7 bases from J, with 16 bases in between. The CDR3 reads CATRVALATNEQFF. DNA for the CDR3: TGTGCCACCAGAGTCGCGCTAGCAACGAATGAGCAGTTCTTC.

This clone was counted only a few times. The chain recombines TRBV7-9 with TRBJ2-7; no clear D gene. Germline V gives CDR1 SEHNR, CDR2 FQNEAQ (reference sequence). The germline V and J ends were trimmed by 1 base and 0 bases, with 10 bases remaining between them. The CDR3 loop spans 15 amino acids. The CDR3 sequence is CASSLGGGISYEQYF. The DNA of the CDR3 is TGTGCCAGCAGCTTAGGAGGCGGAATCTCCTACGAGCAGTACTTC. The full variable domain, in which reference TRBV7-9 and TRBJ2-7 provide the parts outside the CDR3, is DTGVSQNPRHKITKRGQNVTFRCDPISEHNRLYWYRQTLGQGPEFLTYFQNEAQLEKSRLLSDRFSAERPKGSFSTLEIQRTEQGDSAMYLCASSLGGGISYEQYFGPGTRLTVT.

This sequence joins TRBV5-5 and TRBJ1-4; D call uncertain. CDR3 length equals 15 residues. V lost 4 bases to trimming and J lost 0 bases, with 10 bases between them. CDR1 is SGHKS, CDR2 YYEKEE, per germline (reference sequence). The chain's CDR3 is CASSIRHPTNEKLFF. Written as DNA, the CDR3 is TGTGCCAGCAGCATTCGACACCCAACTAATGAAAAACTGTTTTTT.

The chain links TRBV6-4 to TRBJ2-2, with no clear D. Trimming shortened V by 4 bases and J by 0 bases, and 0 bases separated the two germline ends. Per germline, CDR1 MRHNA and CDR2 SNTAGT. The length of the CDR3 is 12 residues. The CDR3 nucleotides are TGTGCCAGCAGTGCGAACACCGGGGAGCTGTTTTTT. Encoded protein: CASSANTGELFF.

This clone was seen just once. The V call is TRBV9, the J call TRBJ1-2, with TRBD1 matching over 9 bases. The V and J ends lost 3 bases and 2 bases, in that order; junction bases with no gene match: 5. Germline V gene data show CDR1 as SGDLS and CDR2 as YYNGEE. The CDR3 covers 15 residues. The CDR3 here is CASSAAGTGNYGYTF. CDR3 nucleotides: TGTGCCAGCAGCGCCGCCGGGACAGGGAACTATGGCTACACCTTC.

This CDR3 reads CASSQEFRSGPGTEAFF. CDR3 coding DNA: TGCGCCAGCAGCCAAGAGTTTCGATCGGGCCCAGGGACTGAAGCTTTCTTT. This rearrangement joins TRBV4-3 to TRBJ1-1, with D possibly being TRBD1 (5 bases). V was shortened by 0 bases and J by 5 bases, with 19 bases between the two germline ends. The CDR3 sequence is 17 residues long. Germline loops: CDR1 LGHNA, CDR2 YSLEER.

A single count supports this clone. The CDR3 region has the DNA TGTGCCAGCAGCTTATGGCTAGCGGGAGTAAACAATGAGCAGTTCTTC. It yields the protein CASSLWLAGVNNEQFF. This chain connects TRBV7-8 to TRBJ2-1, with TRBD2 matching 10 bases. CDR1 SGHVS and CDR2 FQNEAQ come from the germline V gene. V gave up 2 bases and J gave up 5 bases; unmatched junction bases: 6. The CDR3 is 16 residues long.

This clone has only one observation. The V call is TRBV18, the J call TRBJ1-2; D unclear. In germline, CDR1 is KGHSH, CDR2 LQKENI. This CDR3 contains 11 residues. Trimming cost V 3 bases and J 5 bases, with 4 bases left between them. Here the CDR3 DNA reads TGTGCCAGCTCACCCGGATATGGCTACACCTTC. Amino acids: CASSPGYGYTF. Combining the CDR3 with reference TRBV18 and TRBJ1-2 gives the whole variable domain NAGVMQNPRHLVRRRGQEARLRCSPMKGHSHVYWYRQLPEEGLKFMVYLQKENIIDESGMPKERFSAEFPKEGPSILRIQQVVRGDSAAYFCASSPGYGYTFGSGTRLTVV.

Only one count was recorded for this clone. J is TRBJ1-4 and V is TRBV21-1; TRBD1 was called by the table and not checked on the DNA. TRBV21-1 is a documented pseudogene. The CDR3 runs to 17 residues. The CDR3 bases are TGTGCCAGCAGCAAGGGGGGAAAGACAGGGGGCGACGAAAAACTGTTTTTT. This encodes CASSKGGKTGGDEKLFF.

J is TRBJ2-3 and V is TRBV2; D possibly corresponds to TRBD2 (7 bases). The length of the CDR3 is 14 residues. Germline V gene data show CDR1 as SNHLY and CDR2 as FYNNEI. Trimming took off 9 bases at V and 1 base at J, with 14 bases between the two ends. CDR3 sequence: CASKGGGGTDTQYF. The CDR3 DNA reads as TGTGCCAGTAAGGGAGGGGGGGGCACAGATACGCAGTATTTT.

The V gene is TRBV6-5, the J gene TRBJ2-5, with D unclear. CDR3 length equals 14 residues. V was clipped by 0 bases and J by 5 bases, with 10 bases between them. The germline V gene has CDR1 MNHEY and CDR2 SVGAGI. The CDR3 sequence: CASSYSVNGETQYF. CDR3 DNA: TGTGCCAGCAGTTACTCGGTAAACGGGGAGACCCAGTACTTC.

CDR3 DNA: TGTGCCAGCAGTTTAGGGACTCAAGTTAGCACAGATACGCAGTATTTT. As protein: CASSLGTQVSTDTQYF. The rearrangement joins TRBV27 to TRBJ2-3; TRBD2 might be the D (6 bases). This CDR3 region has 16 residues. Germline loops: CDR1 MNHEY, CDR2 SMNVEV (reference sequence). Trimming cost V 2 bases and J 0 bases, with 12 bases left between them.

The chain couples TRBV5-4 to TRBJ2-7; TRBD2 matches at 7 bases. Per germline, CDR1 SGHNT and CDR2 YYREEE (reference sequence). V shed 1 base, J shed 3 bases, and the junction held 7 bases outside the gene matches. CDR3 length: 15 amino acids. The CDR3 sequence is CASSLNSGGNYEQYF. CDR3 sequence (DNA): TGTGCCAGCAGCTTGAATTCGGGAGGAAACTACGAGCAGTACTTC. Full variable domain (missing parts from reference TRBV5-4 and TRBJ2-7): ETGVTQSPTHLIKTRGQQVTLRCSSQSGHNTVSWYQQALGQGPQFIFQYYREEENGRGNFPPRFSGLQFPNYSSELNVNALELDDSALYLCASSLNSGGNYEQYFGPGTRLTVT.

This chain links TRBV7-9 with TRBJ1-2; a possible D gene is TRBD1 (5 bases). This CDR3 has 16 residues. Looked up from germline, CDR1 is SEHNR and CDR2 is FQNEAQ (reference sequence). The V gene lost 6 bases and the J gene lost 6 bases, with 23 bases spanning the gap. The DNA of the CDR3 is TGTGCCAGCAGAACCTCAAGACAGACAAATCCTGATGGCTACACCTTC. Its protein is CASRTSRQTNPDGYTF. Full variable domain (outside the CDR3, taken from reference TRBV7-9 and TRBJ1-2): DTGVSQNPRHKITKRGQNVTFRCDPISEHNRLYWYRQTLGQGPEFLTYFQNEAQLEKSRLLSDRFSAERPKGSFSTLEIQRTEQGDSAMYLCASRTSRQTNPDGYTFGSGTRLTVV.

J is TRBJ2-2 and V is TRBV29-1; D is perhaps TRBD1 (5 bases). Trimming cost V 1 base and J 5 bases, with 14 bases left between them. Germline CDR1 SQVTM, CDR2 ANQGSEA. This CDR3 region has 15 residues. The CDR3 sequence: CSVEGIQGVTGELFF. In DNA form, the CDR3 reads TGCAGCGTTGAAGGGATTCAGGGCGTTACCGGGGAGCTGTTTTTT.

In this sample, this clone turned up a few times. This sequence joins TRBV27 and TRBJ2-6; D gene uncertain. CDR1 and CDR2 from the germline V gene are MNHEY and SMNVEV (reference sequence). The CDR3 is made up of 14 amino acids. Trimming took 8 bases from V and 4 from J, leaving 12 bases between them. The CDR3 sequence is CASGTLDGANVLTF. CDR3 DNA: TGTGCCAGCGGAACCCTGGACGGGGCCAACGTCCTGACTTTC.